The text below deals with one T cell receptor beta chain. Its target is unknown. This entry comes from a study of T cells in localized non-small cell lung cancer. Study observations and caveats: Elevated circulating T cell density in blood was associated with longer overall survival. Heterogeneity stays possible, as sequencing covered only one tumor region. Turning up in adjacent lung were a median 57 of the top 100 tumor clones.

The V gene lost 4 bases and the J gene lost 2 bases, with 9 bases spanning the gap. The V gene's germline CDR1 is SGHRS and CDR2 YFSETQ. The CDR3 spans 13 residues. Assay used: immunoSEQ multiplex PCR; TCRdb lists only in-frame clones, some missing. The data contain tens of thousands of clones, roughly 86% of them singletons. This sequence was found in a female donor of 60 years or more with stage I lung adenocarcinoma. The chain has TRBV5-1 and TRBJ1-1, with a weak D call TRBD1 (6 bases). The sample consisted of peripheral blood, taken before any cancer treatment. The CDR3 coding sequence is TGCGCCAGCAGCCAGGACAGAAACACTGAAGCTTTCTTT. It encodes CASSQDRNTEAFF.